Below, 20 T cell receptor beta chains from the same sample are listed, as sequenced in a study of OX40 agonist ivuxolimab in advanced cancers. Assay: immunoSEQ multiplex PCR; the TCRdb copy retains only in-frame clones and omits some. The sample comprises tens of thousands of clones, around four fifths of which are singletons, and roughly 5% rests with the top ten. This material consisted of CD4+ or CD8+ T cells sorted from blood, taken in a trial of the OX40 agonist ivuxolimab. The receptors derive from an adult with an advanced solid tumor such as melanoma, head and neck, liver or kidney cancer.

This chain connects TRBV5-6 to TRBJ2-3, with 8 bases matching TRBD1. The CDR3 totals 18 residues. Germline assignment: CDR1 SGHDT and CDR2 YYEEEE. V gave up 0 bases and J gave up 2 bases; unmatched junction bases: 11. The CDR3 loop is CASSLARFRGQYTDTQYF. The CDR3 nucleotides are TGTGCCAGCAGCTTGGCCAGATTCAGGGGGCAGTACACAGATACGCAGTATTTT.

Relative to its sample, this clone is medium-sized. The V gene is TRBV11-2, the J gene TRBJ2-3; 8 nucleotides match TRBD2. Trimming took 1 base from V and 0 from J; bases not matched to a gene: 3. Germline V gene data show CDR1 as SGHAT and CDR2 as FQNNGV. The CDR3 spans 16 residues. In nucleotides, the CDR3 is TGTGCCAGCAGCTTAGTCCCTAGCGGGAGCACAGATACGCAGTATTTT. Translating gives CASSLVPSGSTDTQYF. Filled out from reference TRBV11-2 and TRBJ2-3, the complete variable domain reads EAGVAQSPRYKIIEKRQSVAFWCNPISGHATLYWYQQILGQGPKLLIQFQNNGVVDDSQLPKDRFSAERLKGVDSTLKIQPAKLEDSAVYLCASSLVPSGSTDTQYFGPGTRLTVL.

The V gene is TRBV9, the J gene TRBJ1-1, with D perhaps TRBD1 (5 bases). The germline V gene has CDR1 SGDLS and CDR2 YYNGEE. V was clipped by 0 bases and J by 0 bases, with 9 bases between them. The CDR3 has 15 amino acids. CDR3 amino acids: CASSVVGQLNTEAFF. DNA of the CDR3: TGTGCCAGCAGCGTAGTGGGGCAGTTGAACACTGAAGCTTTCTTT.

The count of this clone is one. The chain has TRBV18 and TRBJ2-7; 7 bases map to TRBD1. The CDR3 covers 13 residues. The trim removed 3 bases at V and 2 bases at J, leaving 1 base unmatched. Germline V CDR1 and CDR2: KGHSH, LQKENI. The chain's CDR3 is CASSPGTAYEQYF. CDR3 coding DNA: TGTGCCAGCTCACCTGGGACAGCCTACGAGCAGTACTTC.

The V and J genes are TRBV7-9 and TRBJ2-5; the match to TRBD1 covers 7 bases. CDR3 length: 15 residues. V dropped 0 bases and J dropped 2; count of bases not matched to a gene: 3. Germline CDR1 reads SEHNR; CDR2 reads FQNEAQ (reference sequence). CDR3 DNA sequence: TGTGCCAGCAGCTTAGCCCCCAGGGGGCAAGAGACCCAGTACTTC. Its protein product is CASSLAPRGQETQYF.

The chain has TRBV18 and TRBJ1-5, with TRBD1 matching over 9 bases. With 4 bases clipped from V and 7 bases from J, the junction kept 8 bases outside the gene matches. Germline CDR1 is KGHSH and CDR2 is LQKENI. The CDR3 runs 15 residues. The CDR3 DNA follows: TGTGCCAGCTCACTACGGGACAGGGATGGGCAGCCCCAGCATTTT. Translation gives CASSLRDRDGQPQHF.

The sample holds one count of this clone. This chain links TRBV7-3 with TRBJ2-6; TRBD2 agrees at 13 bases. The germline gives CDR1 SGHTA, CDR2 FQGTGA. This CDR3 contains 18 residues. V shed 5 bases, J shed 2 bases, and the junction held 6 bases outside the gene matches. DNA of the CDR3: TGTGCCAGCAGCGTCACTAGCGGGAGGGCCGCTGGGGCCAACGTCCTGACTTTC. Translation: CASSVTSGRAAGANVLTF.

The genes are TRBV2 and TRBJ1-1; no clear D. V was pared by 7 bases and J by 1 base, with 10 bases between. This CDR3 is built from 13 residues. CDR1 is SNHLY, CDR2 FYNNEI, per germline. The CDR3 DNA reads as TGTGCCAGCACTAAGGACGCGAACACTGAAGCTTTCTTT. Amino acids: CASTKDANTEAFF. Drawing the rest from reference TRBV2 and TRBJ1-1, the complete variable domain is EPEVTQTPSHQVTQMGQEVILRCVPISNHLYFYWYRQILGQKVEFLVSFYNNEISEKSEIFDDQFSVERPDGSNFTLKIRSTKLEDSAMYFCASTKDANTEAFFGQGTRLTVV.

CDR3 loop: CASSMKGSADTEAFF. CDR3 coding DNA: TGTGCCAGTAGTATGAAAGGGAGCGCGGACACTGAAGCTTTCTTT. V and J are TRBV19 and TRBJ1-1; no clear D gene. This CDR3 spans 15 amino acids. Germline V gene lookup returns CDR1 LNHDA and CDR2 SQIVND (reference sequence). Trimming stripped 3 bases from V and 3 bases from J, with 14 bases between.

The CDR3 is CASRRQGAPSTGDYGYTF. CDR3 nucleotides: TGTGCCAGCAGAAGACAGGGGGCGCCGAGTACTGGGGACTATGGCTACACCTTC. The chain uses TRBV27 and TRBJ1-2; TRBD1 aligns across 10 bases. Germline-derived CDR1 and CDR2 are MNHEY and SMNVEV (reference sequence). CDR3 size: 18 residues. The junction had 16 bases not matched to a gene; V was cut back by 6 bases and J by 3 bases.

The chain carries TRBV11-2 and TRBJ2-1; D gene unclear. The CDR3 contains 15 residues. Trimming removed 0 bases from V and 9 bases from J, with 15 bases in between. From germline, CDR1 is SGHAT and CDR2 FQNNGV. The CDR3 loop is CASSLDRLQIGEQFF. For the CDR3, the DNA is TGTGCCAGCAGCTTAGATCGGTTGCAGATCGGTGAGCAGTTCTTC.

The V gene is TRBV14, the J gene TRBJ2-5, with 10 bases lining up with TRBD2. This CDR3 contains 16 residues. Germline CDR1 and CDR2: SGHDN and FVKESK. The junction had 5 bases not matched to a gene; V was cut back by 0 bases and J by 4 bases. This CDR3 reads CASSQDFLAGVETQYF. CDR3 bases: TGTGCCAGCAGCCAAGATTTCCTAGCGGGAGTAGAGACCCAGTACTTC.

The J gene is TRBJ1-2, the V gene TRBV7-9, with D unresolved. V dropped 6 bases and J dropped 4 bases, with 12 bases sitting between them. The CDR3 consists of 13 residues. Germline values: CDR1 SEHNR, CDR2 FQNEAQ (reference sequence). The CDR3 is CASRGDGPYGYTF. The CDR3 DNA follows: TGTGCCAGCAGGGGCGACGGACCCTATGGCTACACCTTC.

This clone has a single count. The gene calls are TRBV27 and TRBJ2-1, with 8 positions matching TRBD2. Germline V gives CDR1 MNHEY, CDR2 SMNVEV (reference sequence). The CDR3 covers 17 residues. Germline trimming cut 1 base from V and 7 bases from J; bases unmatched to any gene: 12. The CDR3 loop is CASSLWDPGGPGNEQFF. The CDR3 DNA reads TGTGCCAGCAGTTTATGGGACCCGGGGGGGCCGGGAAATGAGCAGTTCTTC.

V gene TRBV27 combines with J gene TRBJ2-3, with 13 positions matching TRBD2. With V trimmed by 4 bases and J by 4 bases, 8 bases remained unmatched. This CDR3 region has 17 residues. Germline V gene lookup returns CDR1 MNHEY and CDR2 SMNVEV (reference sequence). The CDR3 DNA reads as TGTGCCAGCAGTTCAGGACTAGCGGGAGAGCGGGCAGATACGCAGTATTTT. This sequence encodes CASSSGLAGERADTQYF.

The rearrangement links TRBV5-1 to TRBJ2-1; 16 bases fit TRBD2. The CDR3 contains 19 residues. Germline trimming cut 3 bases from V and 0 bases from J; bases unmatched to any gene: 6. Germline values: CDR1 SGHRS, CDR2 YFSETQ. DNA for the CDR3: TGCGCCAGCAGCTCCGGGACTAGCGGGAGGGCCTTCTCCTACAATGAGCAGTTCTTC. Amino acids: CASSSGTSGRAFSYNEQFF.

This clone was seen a single time. V usage is TRBV4-1 and J usage is TRBJ1-5; 12 positions match TRBD1. The V segment lost 3 bases and the J segment 5 bases; nucleotides outside the gene matches: 2. Germline CDR1 and CDR2: MGHRA and YSYEKL. This CDR3 has 15 residues. The CDR3 region has the DNA TGCGCCAGCAGCCACGGGACAGGGGGCCATCAGCCCCAGCATTTT. This encodes CASSHGTGGHQPQHF.

This clone was seen only once. The J gene is TRBJ1-2, the V gene TRBV19, with 8 bases that match TRBD1. V dropped 4 bases and J dropped 4; count of bases not matched to a gene: 5. The germline CDR1 and CDR2 sequences are LNHDA and SQIVND (reference sequence). The CDR3 has 14 amino acids. CDR3 nucleotides: TGTGCCAGTAGTACCAGGGGGCTGGGCTATGGCTACACCTTC. It is translated as CASSTRGLGYGYTF.

The chain carries TRBV19 and TRBJ2-3; D not resolved. The V gene's germline CDR1 is LNHDA and CDR2 SQIVND (reference sequence). The length of the CDR3 is 14 residues. Trimming stripped 6 bases from V and 2 bases from J, with 12 bases between. CDR3 sequence: CASRFGPNTDTQYF. CDR3 bases: TGTGCCAGTAGGTTCGGCCCTAACACAGATACGCAGTATTTT. The whole variable domain, remainder taken from reference TRBV19 and TRBJ2-3, is DGGITQSPKYLFRKEGQNVTLSCEQNLNHDAMYWYRQDPGQGLRLIYYSQIVNDFQKGDIAEGYSVSREKKESFPLTVTSAQKNPTAFYLCASRFGPNTDTQYFGPGTRLTVL.

This clone appeared once. The V call is TRBV7-3, the J call TRBJ2-2; TRBD1 aligns across 9 bases. Per germline, CDR1 SGHTA and CDR2 FQGTGA. The CDR3 extends over 16 amino acids. Losses at the gene ends were 4 bases for V and 5 bases for J; bases not matched to a gene: 8. The CDR3 DNA reads TGTGCCAGCAGCTCAGCTACAGGGGGCGGGACCGGGGAGCTGTTTTTT. As protein: CASSSATGGGTGELFF.